Presented here are 7 T cell receptor beta chains from one specimen sequenced in a study of PD-1 blockade in classical Hodgkin lymphoma. All patients experienced relapse after autologous stem cell transplantation, and brentuximab vedotin exposure was variable. Profiling relied on immunoSEQ multiplex PCR, and the TCRdb table lists in-frame clones only, not all of them. The top ten clones hold 24% of a sample with about 20,000 clones, 80% of them seen once. The material was peripheral blood mononuclear cells (PBMCs), obtained at baseline. The receptors derive from a human donor with classical Hodgkin lymphoma.

This sequence joins TRBV30 and TRBJ1-2, with TRBD1 matching 12 bases. The germline gives CDR1 GTSNPN, CDR2 SVGIG (reference sequence). The CDR3 runs to 16 residues. The ends lost 2 bases at V and 2 bases at J; junction bases unmatched: 6. CDR3 amino acids: CAWSRPGTGGNYGYTF. CDR3 coding DNA: TGTGCCTGGAGTCGCCCGGGGACAGGGGGCAACTATGGCTACACCTTC.

This chain uses TRBV10-3 with TRBJ1-6; TRBD1 matches at 7 bases. The CDR3 covers 15 residues. V lost 5 bases to trimming and J lost 3 bases; unmatched junction nucleotides: 4. The V gene's germline CDR1 is ENHRY and CDR2 SYGVKD. In DNA form, the CDR3 reads TGTGCCATCAGTAACAACAGGGGCTATAATTCACCCCTCCACTTT. This translates into CAISNNRGYNSPLHF.

This clone showed up just once. This rearrangement joins TRBV18 to TRBJ2-7; tentative D call: TRBD1 (5 bases). The germline V gene encodes CDR1 KGHSH and CDR2 LQKENI. The CDR3 sequence is 14 residues long. V gave up 2 bases and J gave up 6 bases, with 14 bases separating them. CDR3 protein: CASSPSQGQGEQYF. CDR3 DNA sequence: TGTGCCAGCTCACCAAGTCAGGGTCAGGGCGAGCAGTACTTC.

The chain uses TRBV29-1 and TRBJ2-5; a possible D gene is TRBD1 (6 bases). The CDR3 is 12 amino acids. Trimming removed 5 bases from V and 1 base from J, with 8 bases in between. The V gene's germline CDR1 is SQVTM and CDR2 ANQGSEA. The CDR3 sequence is CSVQGIQETQYF. As DNA, the CDR3 is TGCAGCGTTCAGGGGATCCAAGAGACCCAGTACTTC.

The gene calls are TRBV10-2 and TRBJ1-5; tentatively, D is TRBD1 (5 bases). The CDR3 is 14 residues long. V was trimmed by 2 bases and J by 2 bases, leaving 7 bases between them. Germline CDR1 WSHSY, CDR2 SAAADI. The CDR3 DNA reads as TGCGCCAGCAGTGAGCAGGGAGGCAATCAGCCCCAGCATTTT. This translates into CASSEQGGNQPQHF.

The chain couples TRBV2 to TRBJ2-7, with D tentatively TRBD1 (5 bases). This CDR3 region has 12 residues. The germline V and J ends were trimmed by 8 bases and 0 bases, with 8 bases remaining between them. Germline-derived CDR1 and CDR2 are SNHLY and FYNNEI. The CDR3 region has the DNA TGTGCCAGCCAGGGATTCTCCTACGAGCAGTACTTC. This codes for CASQGFSYEQYF. The full variable domain, completed using reference TRBV2 and TRBJ2-7, is EPEVTQTPSHQVTQMGQEVILRCVPISNHLYFYWYRQILGQKVEFLVSFYNNEISEKSEIFDDQFSVERPDGSNFTLKIRSTKLEDSAMYFCASQGFSYEQYFGPGTRLTVT.

This clone was seen just once. This rearrangement joins TRBV5-1 to TRBJ2-1, with 11 positions matching TRBD2. This CDR3 region has 15 residues. Trimming cost V 4 bases and J 4 bases; bases outside gene matches: 4. The V gene's germline CDR1 is SGHRS and CDR2 YFSETQ. CDR3 bases: TGCGCCAGCAGCCCAAGGACTAGCGGGTACAATGAGCAGTTCTTC. Translation gives CASSPRTSGYNEQFF.